The 14 T cell receptor beta chains below all came from one sample that was sequenced in a study of early T cells in non-severe SARS-CoV-2 infection. TCRdb re-derived calls from the 5' RACE reads in MiXCR, one entry per CDR3 protein. The sample records fewer than 85,000 distinct CDR3 sequences, roughly 15% being singletons. The sample comprised whole blood. The receptor set was obtained from an adult who was a healthcare worker with PCR-confirmed SARS-CoV-2 infection or an uninfected control (not recorded which).

This clonotype was counted at least ten times. J is TRBJ1-4 and V is TRBV20-1; TRBD1 agrees at 7 bases. J gave up 7 bases and V 5 bases, and 10 bases lay outside the gene matches. The CDR3 consists of 14 residues. Germline V gene sequence: CDR1 DFQATT, CDR2 SNEGSKA (reference sequence). Here the CDR3 reads CSAESTGQPEKLFF. CDR3 DNA sequence: TGCAGTGCTGAGTCGACAGGGCAACCTGAAAAACTGTTTTTT.

This clonotype was counted between two and nine times. The chain recombines TRBV29-1 with TRBJ1-1; maybe TRBD1 (6 bases). Per germline, CDR1 SQVTM and CDR2 ANQGSEA. The V end lost 3 bases, the J end lost 6 bases, and 11 bases lay between the germline ends. This CDR3 comprises 12 residues. Here the CDR3 reads CSVDPRGAEAFF. CDR3 coding DNA: TGCAGCGTTGATCCGAGGGGGGCTGAAGCTTTCTTT. Full variable domain (rest looked up from reference TRBV29-1 and TRBJ1-1): SAVISQKPSRDICQRGTSLTIQCQVDSQVTMMFWYRQQPGQSLTLIATANQGSEATYESGFVIDKFPISRPNLTFSTLTVSNMSPEDSSIYLCSVDPRGAEAFFGQGTRLTVV.

This clonotype was found many times. V and J are TRBV30 and TRBJ2-1; possible D gene TRBD1, 6 bases. Germline V gene sequence: CDR1 GTSNPN, CDR2 SVGIG (reference sequence). The CDR3 runs 15 residues. The V gene lost 5 bases and the J gene lost 9 bases, with 23 bases spanning the gap. CDR3 DNA: TGTGCCTGGGTCCATACAGGGTCCCCGGGTGGTGAGCAGTTCTTC. It encodes CAWVHTGSPGGEQFF.

V gene TRBV29-1 combines with J gene TRBJ2-3; no clear D. CDR1 is SQVTM and CDR2 is ANQGSEA in the germline V gene. V dropped 5 bases and J dropped 2 bases, with 5 bases sitting between them. The CDR3 has 11 amino acids. The CDR3 reads CSVWSTDTQYF. CDR3 bases: TGCAGCGTTTGGTCCACAGATACGCAGTATTTT.

The table lists this clonotype with many counts. This chain joins TRBV18 and TRBJ2-3; D is uncertain. CDR1 is KGHSH, CDR2 LQKENI, per germline. V dropped 0 bases and J dropped 3 bases, with 4 bases sitting between them. The CDR3 consists of 13 residues. The CDR3, as DNA: TGTGCCAGCTCACCACCGGGGACAGATACGCAGTATTTT. Its protein is CASSPPGTDTQYF.

This clonotype was counted ten times or more. V is TRBV10-1 and J is TRBJ1-3; D remains ambiguous. The CDR3 spans 14 residues. Trimming left V 0 bases short and J 2 bases short, with 5 bases between. Germline CDR1 and CDR2: WNHNN and SYGVQD (reference sequence). The CDR3 DNA sequence: TGCGCCAGCAGTGAGTCCCCGGCTGGAAACACCATATATTTT. This sequence encodes CASSESPAGNTIYF.

This clonotype was picked up a small number of times. The V call is TRBV3-1, the J call TRBJ2-5; D is possibly TRBD1 or TRBD2 (5 bases each). CDR3 length equals 15 residues. V was pared by 4 bases and J by 2 bases, with 14 bases between. In germline, CDR1 is LGHDT, CDR2 YNNKEL (reference sequence). The CDR3 DNA reads as TGTGCCAGCAGCCCGGGACCCTGGGGGCAAGAGACCCAGTACTTC. This codes for CASSPGPWGQETQYF.

At least ten counts were recorded for this clonotype. The chain recombines TRBV29-1 with TRBJ1-2, with 9 positions matching TRBD1. The germline V gene encodes CDR1 SQVTM and CDR2 ANQGSEA. The ends lost 6 bases at V and 4 bases at J; junction bases unmatched: 12. The CDR3 totals 15 residues. The CDR3 DNA follows: TGCAGCGTGGTAGGGACCGGGACAGGGCTCTATGGCTACACCTTC. Its protein product is CSVVGTGTGLYGYTF.

Comments on this clonotype: A single base separates this from a much larger clone, so it may be a read error. The J gene is TRBJ1-6, the V gene TRBV20-1; D is unclear. From germline, CDR1 is DFQATT and CDR2 SNEGSKA (reference sequence). The CDR3 is made up of 15 amino acids. V gave up 1 base and J gave up 1 base, with 8 bases separating them. The CDR3 reads CSARVRRSYNSPLHF. CDR3 DNA sequence: TGCAGTGCTAGAGTCCGGAGGTCCTATAATTCACCCCTCCACTTT.

This clonotype occurred many times. The rearrangement joins TRBV4-2 to TRBJ1-1; D gene ambiguous. This CDR3 comprises 14 residues. Germline CDR1 reads LGHNA; CDR2 reads YNFKEQ. V was trimmed by 4 bases and J by 1 base, leaving 10 bases between them. The CDR3 sequence: CASSLKQGNTEAFF. In nucleotides, the CDR3 is TGTGCCAGCAGCCTCAAACAAGGGAACACTGAAGCTTTCTTT.

The V call is TRBV19, the J call TRBJ2-3, with D possibly being TRBD2 (6 bases). Between the trimmed V and J ends, which lost 6 bases and 4 bases, there was a span of 14 bases. The germline V gene encodes CDR1 LNHDA and CDR2 SQIVND (reference sequence). This CDR3 spans 14 amino acids. The CDR3 DNA reads TGTGCCAGTAGGCTAGTGGGGGGACCAGATACGCAGTATTTT. Its translation is CASRLVGGPDTQYF.

This chain connects TRBV29-1 to TRBJ2-5; 7 bases are shared with TRBD2. The CDR3 consists of 12 residues. The V gene end was trimmed by 5 bases and the J gene end by 5 bases; junction bases not matched to a gene: 5. Germline V gives CDR1 SQVTM, CDR2 ANQGSEA. The DNA for the CDR3 is TGCAGCGTTTCACTAGCGAGGGAGACCCAGTACTTC. Its protein product is CSVSLARETQYF. The variable domain in full, with the rest retrieved from reference TRBV29-1 and TRBJ2-5, is SAVISQKPSRDICQRGTSLTIQCQVDSQVTMMFWYRQQPGQSLTLIATANQGSEATYESGFVIDKFPISRPNLTFSTLTVSNMSPEDSSIYLCSVSLARETQYFGPGTRLLVL.

This clonotype has just a few counts. This chain joins TRBV29-1 and TRBJ2-3; D is ambiguous. There are 11 residues in the CDR3. V was trimmed by 3 bases and J by 0 bases, leaving 1 base between them. The germline V gene encodes CDR1 SQVTM and CDR2 ANQGSEA. The CDR3, as DNA: TGCAGCGTTGATAGCACAGATACGCAGTATTTT. Its protein is CSVDSTDTQYF.

This sequence joins TRBV7-9 and TRBJ1-1; D is possibly TRBD1 (5 bases). This CDR3 is 13 amino acids long. The ends were cut back, 3 bases at V and 4 bases at J, with 9 bases in the middle. Germline V lookup: CDR1 SEHNR, CDR2 FQNEAQ (reference sequence). The CDR3 protein is CASSFRALTEAFF. Here the CDR3 DNA reads TGTGCCAGCAGCTTCAGGGCCCTCACTGAAGCTTTCTTT.